The present T cell receptor beta chain was sequenced within a study of radiotherapy plus CTLA-4 blockade in lung cancer. V lost 1 base, J lost 7 bases, and 12 bases lay in between. Looked up from germline, CDR1 is SGHDT and CDR2 is YYEEEE. CDR3 size: 14 residues. Clones were sequenced by immunoSEQ multiplex PCR, and TCRdb holds only the in-frame ones, with some missing. The data show 80,000 to 100,000 clones, around 74% seen once. V gene TRBV5-6 combines with J gene TRBJ1-5; D is undetermined. This clonotype originated in a human donor with non-small cell lung cancer who had a partial response to radiotherapy plus ipilimumab. Some clones in this sample may be carry-over from other donors' samples. The specimen was peripheral blood, collected from a patient treated with radiotherapy plus ipilimumab. Written as DNA, the CDR3 is TGTGCCAGCAGCTTGTGGCAGCGTGGCCAGCCCCAGCATTTT. It codes for CASSLWQRGQPQHF. The full variable domain, rest sourced from reference TRBV5-6 and TRBJ1-5, is DAGVTQSPTHLIKTRGQQVTLRCSPKSGHDTVSWYQQALGQGPQFIFQYYEEEERQRGNFPDRFSGHQFPNYSSELNVNALLLGDSALYLCASSLWQRGQPQHFGDGTRLSIL.